This T cell receptor (beta chain) was sequenced for a study of CXCR3-negative and CXCR3-positive naive CD8 T cells. The libraries of TRB cDNA were constructed through 5' RACE using UMI labels. TCRdb re-called the 5' RACE reads; every CDR3 protein appears as one record, without DNA. The table lists approximately 100,000 distinct CDR3 sequences. About this clonotype: Its antigen is still unknown.

Findings of the study overall: More hydrophobic TRB CDR3s were found in CXCR3-positive naive cells than in CXCR3-negative naive cells.

The sample was naive CXCR3+ CD8+ T cells from blood. This sample's subset: CD45RO-CCR7+CD27+CD95- naive CD8+ T cells expressing CXCR3 (TNR3+). The clonotype was recovered from a human donor in good health. Some clones in this sample may be carry-over from other donors' samples.

The CDR3 protein is CSVETGQGPYEQYF. The chain recombines TRBV29-1 with TRBJ2-7; there is no DNA to check the TCRdb D call of TRBD1. Germline-derived CDR1 and CDR2 are SQVTM and ANQGSEA. CDR3 size: 14 residues.